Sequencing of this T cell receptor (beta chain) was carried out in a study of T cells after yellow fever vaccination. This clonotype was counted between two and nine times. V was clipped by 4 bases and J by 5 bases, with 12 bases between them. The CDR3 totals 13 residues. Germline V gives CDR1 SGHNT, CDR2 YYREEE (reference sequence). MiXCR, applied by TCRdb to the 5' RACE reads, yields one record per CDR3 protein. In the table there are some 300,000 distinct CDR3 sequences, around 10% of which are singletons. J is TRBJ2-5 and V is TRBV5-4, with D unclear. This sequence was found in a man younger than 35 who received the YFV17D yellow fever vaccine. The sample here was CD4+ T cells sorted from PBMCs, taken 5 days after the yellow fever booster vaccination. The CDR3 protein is CASSPSLGETQYF. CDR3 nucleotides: TGTGCCAGCAGCCCCAGCCTTGGGGAGACCCAGTACTTC. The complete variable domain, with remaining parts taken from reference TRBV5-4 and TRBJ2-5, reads ETGVTQSPTHLIKTRGQQVTLRCSSQSGHNTVSWYQQALGQGPQFIFQYYREEENGRGNFPPRFSGLQFPNYSSELNVNALELDDSALYLCASSPSLGETQYFGPGTRLLVL.